Listed below are T cell receptor beta chains from one sample, sequenced in a study of chemoradiotherapy in HPV16-positive cancers. Only in-frame clones appear in the TCRdb table, and some are missing; sequencing was by immunoSEQ multiplex PCR. The table has some 10,000 clones, roughly 92% seen once. Sequencing was performed on blood, taken from a patient who underwent chemoradiotherapy. These receptors were obtained from a human donor with HPV-associated anogenital cancer. Each CDR3 is given with its conserved first and last residue. The order of the fields is clone size, J gene, V gene, D gene, CDR3 DNA, CDR3 protein. A D gene is named only where the DNA matches it firmly. Size values are once, few and many counts, or a class for expanded clones, and some rows have none.

size: once
J: TRBJ1-4
V: TRBV30
D: NA
DNA: TGTGCCTGGAACCTAGGATATGAAAAACTGTTTTTT
CDR3: CAWNLGYEKLFF

size: once
J: TRBJ1-2
V: TRBV19
D: NA
DNA: TGTGCCAGTAGGGCCCCCAGGGGTAAAAACTATGGCTACACCTTC
CDR3: CASRAPRGKNYGYTF

size: NA
J: TRBJ1-3
V: TRBV19
D: NA
DNA: TGTGCCAGTAGTATTTTCCGGCTTGGGGGTCTTAGGACCGCCGTCTCTGGAAACACCATATATTTT
CDR3: CASSIFRLGGLRTAVSGNTIYF

size: NA
J: TRBJ1-4
V: TRBV5-6
D: NA
DNA: TGTGCCAGCAGCTATAGGGCTTTTGATGAAAAACTGTTTTTT
CDR3: CASSYRAFDEKLFF

size: NA
J: TRBJ1-2
V: TRBV6-5
D: NA
DNA: TGTGCCAGCAGTTACTCGGCAGTCGAAGGCTACACCTTC
CDR3: CASSYSAVEGYTF

size: NA
J: TRBJ1-4
V: TRBV7-2
D: TRBD1
DNA: TGTGCCAGCAGCGCGAACAGGGGCCGTAATGAAAAACTGTTTTTT
CDR3: CASSANRGRNEKLFF

size: NA
J: TRBJ2-5
V: TRBV7-9
D: NA
DNA: TGTGCCAGCAGCCCGGGGGAAGTAGAGCTTCGGGAGACCCAGTACTTC
CDR3: CASSPGEVELRETQYF

size: NA
J: TRBJ2-2
V: TRBV2
D: NA
DNA: TGTGCCAGCAGTGAATTCGGTCTAGCCACCGGGGAGCTGTTTTTT
CDR3: CASSEFGLATGELFF

size: NA
J: TRBJ1-2
V: TRBV19
D: TRBD1
DNA: TGTGCCAGTCAGACCGGGACAGCAAACTATGGCTACACCTTC
CDR3: CASQTGTANYGYTF

size: NA
J: TRBJ1-2
V: TRBV6-1
D: NA
DNA: TGTGCCAGCAGTGAAGGGGTGAGGGCCTATGGCTACACCTTC
CDR3: CASSEGVRAYGYTF

size: once
J: TRBJ2-1
V: TRBV6-1
D: TRBD2
DNA: TGTGCCAGCAGCGGGGGGGAGGTCAATGAGCAGTTCTTC
CDR3: CASSGGEVNEQFF

size: NA
J: TRBJ2-7
V: TRBV7-9
D: NA
DNA: TGTGCCAGCAGCTTAGCTGCAGGGGCTAGTCGAGTTTACGAGCAGTACTTC
CDR3: CASSLAAGASRVYEQYF

size: NA
J: TRBJ1-4
V: TRBV4-1
D: NA
DNA: TGCGCCAGCAGCCAACCCCGAGACAGTGGGAAGGGAAAACTGTTTTTT
CDR3: CASSQPRDSGKGKLFF

size: NA
J: TRBJ2-7
V: TRBV10-3
D: TRBD2
DNA: TGTGCCATCAGTGCAGCGGGGGTCAAGGTGTACGAGCAGTACTTC
CDR3: CAISAAGVKVYEQYF

size: once
J: TRBJ2-3
V: TRBV25-1
D: NA
DNA: TGTGCCAGCAGTGAATCTTCAGGGGCCCGGAGTGTTACGCAGTATTTT
CDR3: CASSESSGARSVTQYF

size: NA
J: TRBJ2-3
V: TRBV11-3
D: TRBD2
DNA: TGTGCCAGCAGCTTAGTATTCACCGGGACTAGCAGCGATACGCAGTATTTT
CDR3: CASSLVFTGTSSDTQYF

size: NA
J: TRBJ2-7
V: TRBV9
D: NA
DNA: TGTGCCAGCAGCGCACGACACGACCCCTCCTACGAGCAGTACTTC
CDR3: CASSARHDPSYEQYF

size: NA
J: TRBJ2-7
V: TRBV18
D: NA
DNA: TGTGCCAGCCGGGCAGAAACTGAGCAGTACTTC
CDR3: CASRAETEQYF

size: NA
J: TRBJ2-7
V: TRBV19
D: NA
DNA: TGTGCCAGTAGTATCACACTGACCTACGAGCAGTACTTC
CDR3: CASSITLTYEQYF

size: NA
J: TRBJ1-1
V: TRBV11-1
D: NA
DNA: TGTGCCAGCAGCTTAGACAGGGTGAACACTGAAGCTTTCTTT
CDR3: CASSLDRVNTEAFF

size: NA
J: TRBJ1-5
V: TRBV6-1
D: NA
DNA: TGTGCCAGCAGTGAATCGGCAGGGTATTCGACCCAGCATTTT
CDR3: CASSESAGYSTQHF

size: NA
J: TRBJ2-3
V: TRBV11-3
D: NA
DNA: TGTGCCAGCAGCTCCGACTCCGGGACTCCCCAGTATTTT
CDR3: CASSSDSGTPQYF

size: NA
J: TRBJ1-1
V: TRBV5-1
D: NA
DNA: TGCGCCAGCAGCCTCGAAACCGTGAACGTTGAAGCTTTCTTT
CDR3: CASSLETVNVEAFF

size: NA
J: TRBJ1-6
V: TRBV7-9
D: NA
DNA: TGTGCCAGCCGGAATGCAGGGTATAATTCACCCCTCCACTTT
CDR3: CASRNAGYNSPLHF